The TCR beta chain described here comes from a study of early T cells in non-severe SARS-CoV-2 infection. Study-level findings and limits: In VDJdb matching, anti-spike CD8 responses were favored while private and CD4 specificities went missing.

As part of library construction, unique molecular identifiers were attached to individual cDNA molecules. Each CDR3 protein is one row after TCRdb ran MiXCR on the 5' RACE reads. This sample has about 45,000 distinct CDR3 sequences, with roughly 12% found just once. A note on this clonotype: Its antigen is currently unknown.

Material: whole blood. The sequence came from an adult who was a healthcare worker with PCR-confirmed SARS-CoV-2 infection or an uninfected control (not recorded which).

DNA for the CDR3: TGTGCCTGGAGTGTATCCCAGGGCTATGGCTACACCTTC. Translating gives CAWSVSQGYGYTF. The chain has TRBV30 and TRBJ1-2, with D maybe TRBD1 (5 bases). The CDR3 has 13 amino acids. Germline-derived CDR1 and CDR2 are GTSNPN and SVGIG (reference sequence). Trimming left V 0 bases short and J 4 bases short, with 9 bases between.